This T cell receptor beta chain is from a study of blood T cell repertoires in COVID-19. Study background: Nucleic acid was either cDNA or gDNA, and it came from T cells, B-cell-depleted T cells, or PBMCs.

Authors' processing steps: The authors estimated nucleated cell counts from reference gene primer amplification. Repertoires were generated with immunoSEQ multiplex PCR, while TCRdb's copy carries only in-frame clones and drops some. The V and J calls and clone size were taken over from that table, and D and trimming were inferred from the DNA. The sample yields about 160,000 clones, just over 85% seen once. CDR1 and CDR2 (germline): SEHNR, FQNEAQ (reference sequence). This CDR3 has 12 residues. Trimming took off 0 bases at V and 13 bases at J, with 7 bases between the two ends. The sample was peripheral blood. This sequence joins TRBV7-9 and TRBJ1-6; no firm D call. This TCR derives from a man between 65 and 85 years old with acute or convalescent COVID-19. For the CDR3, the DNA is TGTGCCAGCAGCTTAGCAAGCGGCCCCCTCCACTTT. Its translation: CASSLASGPLHF.